Shown below are 13 T cell receptor beta chains from a single sample sequenced in a study of blood T cell repertoires in COVID-19. Measured with immunoSEQ multiplex PCR; TCRdb has only the in-frame clones, and not every one. The table records some 200,000 clones, around 85% of them present only once. Sequencing was carried out using peripheral blood. Every receptor here comes from a woman aged 45-65 years with acute or convalescent COVID-19.

The chain joins TRBV4-3 to TRBJ2-3; unclear D gene. Germline CDR1 LGHNA, CDR2 YSLEER. Trimming pared 0 bases from V and 6 bases from J, leaving 7 bases between. This CDR3 spans 13 amino acids. The chain's CDR3 is CASSQDMGDTQYF. The CDR3 bases are TGCGCCAGCAGCCAAGATATGGGCGATACGCAGTATTTT.

The V and J genes are TRBV2 and TRBJ2-7; tentatively, D is TRBD2 (5 bases). V lost 10 bases and J lost 3, with 13 bases in between. The CDR3 totals 12 residues. Looked up from germline, CDR1 is SNHLY and CDR2 is FYNNEI. The CDR3 reads CATSQADYEQYF. CDR3 DNA sequence: TGTGCCACCTCCCAAGCGGACTACGAGCAGTACTTC.

This clone appeared a single time. CDR3 residues: CASSLGRLAGVWETQYF. As DNA, the CDR3 is TGTGCCAGCAGCTTAGGGAGACTAGCGGGGGTTTGGGAGACCCAGTACTTC. V usage is TRBV7-2 and J usage is TRBJ2-5; TRBD2 matches at 12 bases. This CDR3 has 17 amino acids. The V gene's germline CDR1 is SGHTA and CDR2 FQGNSA. J was trimmed by 5 bases and V by 1 base; bases with no gene match: 8.

This clone was counted between two and nine times. This rearrangement joins TRBV2 to TRBJ2-1; 7 bases agree with TRBD2. Trimming took 5 bases from V and 5 from J; bases not matched to a gene: 6. Germline V lookup: CDR1 SNHLY, CDR2 FYNNEI. This CDR3 is 14 amino acids long. CDR3 loop: CASSWASGNNEQFF. The CDR3 DNA reads TGTGCCAGCAGTTGGGCTAGCGGAAACAATGAGCAGTTCTTC.

This rearrangement joins TRBV19 to TRBJ1-1, with 8 bases that match TRBD1. The ends lost 4 bases at V and 11 bases at J; junction bases unmatched: 9. CDR3 size: 13 residues. Germline V gene data show CDR1 as LNHDA and CDR2 as SQIVND (reference sequence). As DNA, the CDR3 is TGTGCCAGTAGTAAAGGACAGGGAAGAGGGGCTTTCTTT. Amino acid sequence: CASSKGQGRGAFF.

The V call is TRBV7-9, the J call TRBJ2-5, with TRBD2 identical over 7 bases. In germline, CDR1 is SEHNR, CDR2 FQNEAQ (reference sequence). After removal of 1 base from V and 3 bases from J, the junction contained 8 bases not matched to a gene. This CDR3 contains 16 residues. The CDR3 region is CASSLGGGLTKETQYF. The CDR3 DNA reads as TGTGCCAGCAGCTTAGGCGGGGGACTGACGAAAGAGACCCAGTACTTC.

CDR3 nucleotides: TGTGCCAGCAGTCATTTACAGGGGGCCGAGCAGTACTTC. Translated, it gives CASSHLQGAEQYF. The chain carries TRBV6-4 and TRBJ2-7, with TRBD1 identical over 9 bases. Trimming at V came to 5 bases and at J to 6 bases, leaving 5 bases not matched to a gene. Germline lookup yields CDR1 MRHNA and CDR2 SNTAGT. CDR3 length: 13 amino acids.

A word on this clone: Other DNA sequences in this sample translate to the same CDR3. The V gene is TRBV20-1, the J gene TRBJ2-7; D is unclear. CDR1 is DFQATT, CDR2 SNEGSKA, per germline (reference sequence). The CDR3 has 11 residues. Trimming stripped 6 bases from V and 2 bases from J, with 8 bases between. The CDR3 is CSAGQPYEQYF. CDR3 sequence (DNA): TGCAGTGCGGGCCAACCCTACGAGCAGTACTTC.

The rearrangement uses TRBV7-9 and TRBJ1-5; TRBD1 matches at 7 bases. The CDR3 extends over 14 amino acids. J gave up 6 bases and V 2 bases, and 4 bases lay outside the gene matches. The germline CDR1 and CDR2 sequences are SEHNR and FQNEAQ (reference sequence). The DNA of the CDR3 is TGTGCCAGCAGCTTAACAGGGGACCGTCAGCCCCAGCATTTT. Its translation: CASSLTGDRQPQHF.

This clone was recorded a few times. This rearrangement joins TRBV10-3 to TRBJ1-2, with 7 bases that match TRBD1. Germline values: CDR1 ENHRY, CDR2 SYGVKD. This CDR3 has 16 residues. Trimming took 4 bases from V and 5 from J; bases not matched to a gene: 13. This CDR3 reads CAISAMKQTGVYGYTF. The CDR3 DNA is TGTGCCATCAGTGCGATGAAACAAACAGGGGTATATGGCTACACCTTC.

J is TRBJ2-1 and V is TRBV19, with TRBD2 matching 8 bases. There are 16 residues in the CDR3. V gave up 6 bases and J gave up 1 base; unmatched junction bases: 8. Germline-derived CDR1 and CDR2 are LNHDA and SQIVND (reference sequence). The CDR3 region is CASSPGGLPSYNEQFF. DNA of the CDR3: TGTGCCAGTAGCCCGGGAGGGCTTCCTTCCTACAATGAGCAGTTCTTC.

J is TRBJ1-1 and V is TRBV24-1; perhaps TRBD1 as D (5 bases). CDR3 length: 12 amino acids. CDR1 and CDR2 from the germline V gene are KGHDR and SFDVKD. Trimming cost V 9 bases and J 4 bases, with 11 bases left between them. The CDR3 here is CATRGRGTEAFF. DNA of the CDR3: TGTGCCACCCGGGGGAGAGGCACTGAAGCTTTCTTT.

The chain employs TRBV11-2 and TRBJ1-5; D remains ambiguous. The CDR3 is 13 amino acids. Trimming took off 3 bases at V and 4 bases at J, with 7 bases between the two ends. In germline, CDR1 is SGHAT, CDR2 FQNNGV. The DNA for the CDR3 is TGTGCCAGCAGCTTTGCAGGAAATCAGCCCCAGCATTTT. Translating it yields CASSFAGNQPQHF.